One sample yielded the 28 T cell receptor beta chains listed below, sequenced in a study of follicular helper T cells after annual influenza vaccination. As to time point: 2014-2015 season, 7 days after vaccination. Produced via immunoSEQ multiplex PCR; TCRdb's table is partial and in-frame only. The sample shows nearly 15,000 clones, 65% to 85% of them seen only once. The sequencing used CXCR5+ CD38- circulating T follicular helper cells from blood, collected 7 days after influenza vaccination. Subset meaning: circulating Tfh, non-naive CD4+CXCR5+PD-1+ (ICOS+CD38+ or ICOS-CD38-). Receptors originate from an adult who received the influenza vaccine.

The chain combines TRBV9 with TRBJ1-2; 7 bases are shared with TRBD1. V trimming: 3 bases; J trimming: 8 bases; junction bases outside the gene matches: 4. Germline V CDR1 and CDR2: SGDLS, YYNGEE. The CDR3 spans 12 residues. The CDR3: CASSAGQEGYTF. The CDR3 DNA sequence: TGTGCCAGCAGCGCCGGACAGGAGGGCTACACCTTC.

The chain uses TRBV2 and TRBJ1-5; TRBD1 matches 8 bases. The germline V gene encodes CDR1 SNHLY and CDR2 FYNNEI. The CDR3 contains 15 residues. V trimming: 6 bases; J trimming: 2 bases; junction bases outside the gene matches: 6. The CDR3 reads CASRSETGGNQPQHF. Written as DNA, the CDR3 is TGTGCCAGCAGGTCGGAGACAGGGGGCAATCAGCCCCAGCATTTT. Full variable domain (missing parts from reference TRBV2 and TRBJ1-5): EPEVTQTPSHQVTQMGQEVILRCVPISNHLYFYWYRQILGQKVEFLVSFYNNEISEKSEIFDDQFSVERPDGSNFTLKIRSTKLEDSAMYFCASRSETGGNQPQHFGDGTRLSIL.

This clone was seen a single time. This chain's CDR3 is CASSSRRGKGGTDTQYF. For the CDR3, the DNA is TGTGCCAGCAGCTCGAGAAGGGGGAAAGGGGGCACAGATACGCAGTATTTT. V and J are TRBV9 and TRBJ2-3, with TRBD1 as a possible D gene (6 bases). CDR3 length: 17 residues. The V end was cut by 4 bases, the J end by 1 base, with 19 bases between. The germline CDR1 and CDR2 sequences are SGDLS and YYNGEE.

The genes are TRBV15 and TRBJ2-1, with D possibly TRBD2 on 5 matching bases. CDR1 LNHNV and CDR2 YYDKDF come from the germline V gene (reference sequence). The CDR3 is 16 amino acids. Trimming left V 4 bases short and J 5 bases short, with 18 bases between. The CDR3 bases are TGTGCCACCAGCAATCCCCTGCGGGTTGTCGACAATGAGCAGTTCTTC. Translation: CATSNPLRVVDNEQFF.

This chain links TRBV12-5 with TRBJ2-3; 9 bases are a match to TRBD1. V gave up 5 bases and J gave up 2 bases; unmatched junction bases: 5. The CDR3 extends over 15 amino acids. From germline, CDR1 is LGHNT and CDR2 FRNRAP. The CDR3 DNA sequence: TGTGCTAGTGGTGGAAGGGACAGGGACACAGATACGCAGTATTTT. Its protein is CASGGRDRDTDTQYF.

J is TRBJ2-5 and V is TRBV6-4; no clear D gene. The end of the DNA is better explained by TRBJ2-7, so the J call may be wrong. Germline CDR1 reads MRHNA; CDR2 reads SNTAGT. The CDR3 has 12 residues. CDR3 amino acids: CASTLTHYEQYF. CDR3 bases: TGTGCCAGCACTTTAACTCACTACGAGCAGTACTTC.

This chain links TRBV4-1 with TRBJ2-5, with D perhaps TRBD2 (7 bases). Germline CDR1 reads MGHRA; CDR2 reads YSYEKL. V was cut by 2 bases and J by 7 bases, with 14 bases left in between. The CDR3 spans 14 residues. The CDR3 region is CASSQQRAGATQYF. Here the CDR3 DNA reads TGCGCCAGCAGCCAACAGAGGGCGGGGGCGACCCAGTACTTC.

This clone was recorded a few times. CDR3 nucleotide sequence: TGTGCCAGCAGCATCATCAGGGGGCTAGGAGAGACCCAGTACTTC. As protein: CASSIIRGLGETQYF. The gene calls are TRBV7-2 and TRBJ2-5; 8 bases map to TRBD1. V shed 5 bases and J 4 bases; nucleotides not matched to a gene: 9. The CDR3 consists of 15 residues. The germline CDR1 and CDR2 sequences are SGHTA and FQGNSA.

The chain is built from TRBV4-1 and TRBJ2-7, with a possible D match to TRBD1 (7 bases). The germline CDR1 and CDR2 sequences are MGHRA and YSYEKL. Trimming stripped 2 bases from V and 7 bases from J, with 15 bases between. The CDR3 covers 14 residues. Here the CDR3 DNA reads TGCGCCAGCAGCCAAAACGAACAGGGGAGGGAGCAGTACTTC. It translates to CASSQNEQGREQYF.

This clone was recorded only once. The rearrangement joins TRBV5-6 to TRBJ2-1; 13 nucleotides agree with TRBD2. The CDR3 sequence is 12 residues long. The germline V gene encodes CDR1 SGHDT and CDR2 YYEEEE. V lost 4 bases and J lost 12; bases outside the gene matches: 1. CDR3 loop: CASSRTSGGQFF. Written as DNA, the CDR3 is TGTGCCAGCAGCCGGACTAGCGGGGGGCAGTTCTTC.

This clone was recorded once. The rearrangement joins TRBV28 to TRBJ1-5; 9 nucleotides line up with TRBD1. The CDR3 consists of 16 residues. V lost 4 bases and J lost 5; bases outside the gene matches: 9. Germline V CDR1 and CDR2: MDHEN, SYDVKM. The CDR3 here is CASSSSTGGIYQPQHF. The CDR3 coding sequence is TGTGCCAGCAGTTCCTCGACAGGGGGTATTTATCAGCCCCAGCATTTT.

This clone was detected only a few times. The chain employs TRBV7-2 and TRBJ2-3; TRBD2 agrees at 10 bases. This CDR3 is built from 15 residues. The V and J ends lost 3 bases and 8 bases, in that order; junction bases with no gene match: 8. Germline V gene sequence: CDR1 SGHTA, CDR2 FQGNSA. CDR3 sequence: CASSLVSGGAGTQYF. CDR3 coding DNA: TGTGCCAGCAGCTTGGTCAGCGGGGGGGCCGGTACGCAGTATTTT.

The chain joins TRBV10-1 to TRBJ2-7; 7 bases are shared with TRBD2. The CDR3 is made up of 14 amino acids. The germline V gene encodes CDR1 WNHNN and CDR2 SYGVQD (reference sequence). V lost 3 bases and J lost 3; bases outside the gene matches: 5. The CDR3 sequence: CASSEASGDYEQYF. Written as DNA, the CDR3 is TGCGCCAGCAGTGAAGCTAGCGGAGACTACGAGCAGTACTTC.

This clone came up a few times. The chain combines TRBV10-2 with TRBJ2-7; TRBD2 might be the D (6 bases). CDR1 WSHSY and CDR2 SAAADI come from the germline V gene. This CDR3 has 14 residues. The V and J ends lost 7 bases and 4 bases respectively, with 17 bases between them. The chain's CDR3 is CASKEGLARYEQYF. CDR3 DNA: TGCGCCAGCAAGGAAGGGCTAGCGAGGTACGAGCAGTACTTC.

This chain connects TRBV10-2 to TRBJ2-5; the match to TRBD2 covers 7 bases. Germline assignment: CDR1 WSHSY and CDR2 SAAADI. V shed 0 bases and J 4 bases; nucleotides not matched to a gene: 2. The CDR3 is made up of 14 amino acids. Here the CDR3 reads CASSESGRGETQYF. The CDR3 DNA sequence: TGCGCCAGCAGTGAGTCGGGGAGGGGAGAGACCCAGTACTTC.

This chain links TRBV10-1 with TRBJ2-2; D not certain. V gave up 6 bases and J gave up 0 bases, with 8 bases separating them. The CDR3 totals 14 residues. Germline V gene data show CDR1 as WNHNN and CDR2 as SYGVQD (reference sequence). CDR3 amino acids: CASSAGPNTGELFF. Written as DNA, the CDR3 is TGCGCCAGCAGCGCTGGGCCGAACACCGGGGAGCTGTTTTTT.

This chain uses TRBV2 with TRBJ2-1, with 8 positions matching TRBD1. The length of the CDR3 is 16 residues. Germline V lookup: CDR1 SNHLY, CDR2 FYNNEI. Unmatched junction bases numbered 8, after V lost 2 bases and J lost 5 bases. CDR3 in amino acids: CASSENGRGLNNEQFF. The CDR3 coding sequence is TGTGCCAGCAGTGAAAATGGCAGGGGGCTCAACAATGAGCAGTTCTTC. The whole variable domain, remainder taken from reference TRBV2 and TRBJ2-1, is EPEVTQTPSHQVTQMGQEVILRCVPISNHLYFYWYRQILGQKVEFLVSFYNNEISEKSEIFDDQFSVERPDGSNFTLKIRSTKLEDSAMYFCASSENGRGLNNEQFFGPGTRLTVL.

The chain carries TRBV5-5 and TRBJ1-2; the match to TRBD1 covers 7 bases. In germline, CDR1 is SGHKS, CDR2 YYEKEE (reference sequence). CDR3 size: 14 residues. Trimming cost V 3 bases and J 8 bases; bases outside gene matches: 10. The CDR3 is CASSYTTGAGGYTF. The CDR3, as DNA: TGTGCCAGCAGCTATACCACAGGGGCGGGAGGCTACACCTTC. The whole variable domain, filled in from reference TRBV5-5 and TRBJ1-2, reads DAGVTQSPTHLIKTRGQQVTLRCSPISGHKSVSWYQQVLGQGPQFIFQYYEKEERGRGNFPDRFSARQFPNYSSELNVNALLLGDSALYLCASSYTTGAGGYTFGSGTRLTVV.

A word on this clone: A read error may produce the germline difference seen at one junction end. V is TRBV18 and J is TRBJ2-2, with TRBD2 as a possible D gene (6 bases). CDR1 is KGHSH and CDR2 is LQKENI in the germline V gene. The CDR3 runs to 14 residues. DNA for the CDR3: TGTGCCAGCTCGCCTTTGGGCAACACCGGGGGGCTGTTTTTT. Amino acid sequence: CASSPLGNTGGLFF.

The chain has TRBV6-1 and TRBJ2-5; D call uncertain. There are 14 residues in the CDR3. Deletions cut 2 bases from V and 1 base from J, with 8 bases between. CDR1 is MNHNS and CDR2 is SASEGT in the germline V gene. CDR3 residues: CASSEFAGQETQYF. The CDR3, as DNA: TGTGCCAGCAGTGAATTCGCAGGCCAAGAGACCCAGTACTTC.

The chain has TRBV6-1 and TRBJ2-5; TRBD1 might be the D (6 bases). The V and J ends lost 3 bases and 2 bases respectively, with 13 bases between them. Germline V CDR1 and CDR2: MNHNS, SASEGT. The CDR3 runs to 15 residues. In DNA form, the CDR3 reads TGTGCCAGCAGTGATCCAGGGGCCCCACAAGAGACCCAGTACTTC. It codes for CASSDPGAPQETQYF.

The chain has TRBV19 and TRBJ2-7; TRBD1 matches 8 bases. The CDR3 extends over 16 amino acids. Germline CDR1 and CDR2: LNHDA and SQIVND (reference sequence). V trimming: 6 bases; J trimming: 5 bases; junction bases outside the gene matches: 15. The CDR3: CASSPSGGARRHEQYF. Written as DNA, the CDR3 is TGTGCCAGTAGCCCCTCAGGGGGCGCAAGAAGGCACGAGCAGTACTTC.

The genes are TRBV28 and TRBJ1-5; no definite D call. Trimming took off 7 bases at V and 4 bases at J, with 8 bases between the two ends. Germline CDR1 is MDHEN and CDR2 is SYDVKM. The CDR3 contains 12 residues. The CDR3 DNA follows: TGTGCCAGCATGCGGAATAATCAGCCCCAGCATTTT. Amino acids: CASMRNNQPQHF.

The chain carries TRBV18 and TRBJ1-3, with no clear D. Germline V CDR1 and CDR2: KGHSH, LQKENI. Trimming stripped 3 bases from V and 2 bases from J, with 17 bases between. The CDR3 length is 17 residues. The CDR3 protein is CASSPRRAAETGNTIYF. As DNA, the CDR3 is TGTGCCAGCTCACCTCGGCGGGCCGCCGAAACTGGAAACACCATATATTTT.

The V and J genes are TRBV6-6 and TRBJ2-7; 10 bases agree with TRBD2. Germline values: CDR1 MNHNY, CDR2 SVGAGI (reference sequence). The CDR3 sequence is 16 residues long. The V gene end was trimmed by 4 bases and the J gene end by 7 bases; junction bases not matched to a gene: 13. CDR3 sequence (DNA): TGTGCCAGCAGTTCCGTCGGGGGACTAGCGATGTCTGAGCAGTACTTC. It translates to CASSSVGGLAMSEQYF.

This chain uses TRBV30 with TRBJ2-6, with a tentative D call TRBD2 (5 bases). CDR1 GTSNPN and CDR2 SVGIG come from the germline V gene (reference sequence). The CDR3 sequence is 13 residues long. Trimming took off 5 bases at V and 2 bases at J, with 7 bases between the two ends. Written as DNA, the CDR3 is TGTGCCTGGGAGGAGGCTGGGGCCAACGTCCTGACTTTC. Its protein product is CAWEEAGANVLTF.

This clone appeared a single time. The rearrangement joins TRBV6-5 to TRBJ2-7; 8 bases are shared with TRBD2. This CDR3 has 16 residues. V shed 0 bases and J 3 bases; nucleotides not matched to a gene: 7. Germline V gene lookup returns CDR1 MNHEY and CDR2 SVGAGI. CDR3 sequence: CASSYSIGGGLYEQYF. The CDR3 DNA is TGTGCCAGCAGTTACTCTATCGGCGGGGGGCTCTACGAGCAGTACTTC.

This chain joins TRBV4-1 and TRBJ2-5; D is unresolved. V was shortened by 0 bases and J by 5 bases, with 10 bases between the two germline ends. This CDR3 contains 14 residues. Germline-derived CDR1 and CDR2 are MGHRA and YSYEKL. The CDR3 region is CASSQDQVMETQYF. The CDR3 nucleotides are TGCGCCAGCAGCCAAGACCAGGTTATGGAGACCCAGTACTTC.